Presented here are 26 T cell receptor beta chains from one specimen sequenced in a study of T-cell memory formation after mild COVID-19. TCRdb analysed the 5' RACE reads with MiXCR anew, one entry per CDR3 protein. The sample lists approximately 270,000 distinct CDR3 sequences, around 15% occurring once. Sequenced sample: PBMCs or a T cell subset sorted from them (not recorded which). The receptors shown here come from a man younger than 35 who had mild COVID-19 (a few samples of this study predate the infection). Cell type and time point are not known.

This clonotype was seen a few times. The chain has TRBV7-2 and TRBJ2-3, with 8 bases identical to TRBD2. From germline, CDR1 is SGHTA and CDR2 FQGNSA. CDR3 size: 15 residues. J was trimmed by 5 bases and V by 6 bases; bases with no gene match: 10. In DNA form, the CDR3 reads TGTGCCAGCAGACAGCGGGGGCCGATCGGAGATACGCAGTATTTT. This codes for CASRQRGPIGDTQYF.

The chain recombines TRBV27 with TRBJ1-4; TRBD1 aligns across 7 bases. This CDR3 is built from 14 residues. Trimming removed 7 bases from V and 3 bases from J; junction bases left unmatched: 5. CDR1 MNHEY and CDR2 SMNVEV come from the germline V gene (reference sequence). CDR3 protein: CASTPGTANEKLFF. In DNA form, the CDR3 reads TGTGCCAGCACTCCGGGGACAGCTAATGAAAAACTGTTTTTT.

The chain carries TRBV7-4 and TRBJ2-1; D gene ambiguous. Trimming stripped 10 bases from V and 8 bases from J, with 6 bases between. CDR1 and CDR2 from the germline V gene are SGHVT and SQSDAQ. CDR3 size: 9 residues. The CDR3 sequence: CATPYEQFF. The CDR3, as DNA: TGTGCCACCCCGTATGAGCAGTTCTTC.

The CDR3 is CSARDRRGQGPGDTQYF. The DNA for the CDR3 is TGCAGTGCTAGAGATCGTAGAGGACAGGGGCCGGGGGATACGCAGTATTTT. V and J are TRBV20-1 and TRBJ2-3; 9 positions agree with TRBD1. The length of the CDR3 is 17 residues. V gave up 0 bases and J gave up 6 bases; unmatched junction bases: 13. The germline CDR1 and CDR2 sequences are DFQATT and SNEGSKA (reference sequence).

Only a few counts were recorded for this clonotype. The chain recombines TRBV5-1 with TRBJ2-1, with 9 nucleotides matching TRBD2. The CDR3 is 15 amino acids. V lost 0 bases, J lost 9 bases, and 7 bases stayed unmatched. CDR1 SGHRS and CDR2 YFSETQ come from the germline V gene. CDR3 sequence: CASSLGGTSRGEQFF. CDR3 DNA: TGCGCCAGCAGCTTGGGGGGGACTAGCCGGGGTGAGCAGTTCTTC. The full variable domain, rest sourced from reference TRBV5-1 and TRBJ2-1, is KAGVTQTPRYLIKTRGQQVTLSCSPISGHRSVSWYQQTPGQGLQFLFEYFSETQRNKGNFPGRFSGRQFSNSRSEMNVSTLELGDSALYLCASSLGGTSRGEQFFGPGTRLTVL.

The chain couples TRBV7-9 to TRBJ2-3; maybe TRBD1 (5 bases). The CDR3 loop spans 17 amino acids. CDR1 is SEHNR and CDR2 is FQNEAQ in the germline V gene (reference sequence). The germline V and J ends were trimmed by 5 bases and 2 bases, with 20 bases remaining between them. CDR3: CASSVPGHKHFTDTQYF. The CDR3, as DNA: TGTGCCAGCAGCGTACCCGGACACAAACATTTCACAGATACGCAGTATTTT.

The J gene is TRBJ1-6, the V gene TRBV7-6, with D unresolved. V lost 3 bases and J 0 bases, leaving 6 bases between the germline ends. Germline CDR1 and CDR2: SGHVS and FNYEAQ. CDR3 length: 15 residues. CDR3: CASSFSNSYNSPLHF. The CDR3 region has the DNA TGTGCCAGCAGCTTCAGTAACTCCTATAATTCACCCCTCCACTTT.

In its sample, this clonotype was seen a few times. The chain is built from TRBV6-5 and TRBJ2-7; D not certain. This CDR3 region has 15 residues. CDR1 and CDR2 from the germline V gene are MNHEY and SVGAGI. V lost 5 bases, J lost 4 bases, and 18 bases lay in between. As DNA, the CDR3 is TGTGCCAGCAGTCCGCGCACCTCTCCCCCTTACGAGCAGTACTTC. It codes for CASSPRTSPPYEQYF.

V is TRBV12-5 and J is TRBJ1-1; 7 bases fit TRBD1. The germline CDR1 and CDR2 sequences are LGHNT and FRNRAP. Trimming cost V 8 bases and J 6 bases; bases outside gene matches: 15. The CDR3 contains 15 residues. Here the CDR3 DNA reads TGTGCTAGTACACACTCGTCCGGGGACAGCCCTGAAGCTTTCTTT. Its translation is CASTHSSGDSPEAFF.

This clonotype has more than one count but fewer than ten. The chain joins TRBV7-6 to TRBJ1-1; TRBD1 matches 7 bases. Germline assignment: CDR1 SGHVS and CDR2 FNYEAQ. V shed 6 bases and J 0 bases; nucleotides not matched to a gene: 10. The CDR3 is 16 residues long. CDR3 bases: TGTGCCAGCAGTTTTTCACAGGGGCACATGAACACTGAAGCTTTCTTT. It translates to CASSFSQGHMNTEAFF.

The rearrangement links TRBV5-1 to TRBJ2-7; D uncertain. The CDR3 spans 14 residues. Trimming left V 4 bases short and J 5 bases short, with 16 bases between. The germline V gene has CDR1 SGHRS and CDR2 YFSETQ. The CDR3 reads CASSTAGWSNEQYF. In DNA, the CDR3 is TGCGCCAGCAGCACCGCAGGCTGGTCTAACGAGCAGTACTTC.

A few counts support this clonotype. The rearrangement links TRBV4-2 to TRBJ1-2, with D possibly TRBD1 on 5 matching bases. This CDR3 contains 16 residues. Germline loops: CDR1 LGHNA, CDR2 YNFKEQ. V lost 0 bases to trimming and J lost 1 base, with 12 bases between them. The CDR3 region has the DNA TGTGCCAGCAGCCAAGATTCCCTACAGGTTAACTATGGCTACACCTTC. Translated, it gives CASSQDSLQVNYGYTF.

This rearrangement joins TRBV29-1 to TRBJ2-2; weak D call: TRBD2 (5 bases). The CDR3 consists of 11 residues. CDR1 and CDR2 (germline): SQVTM, ANQGSEA. Trimming stripped 5 bases from V and 5 bases from J, with 6 bases between. Here the CDR3 DNA reads TGCAGCGTTAGGGAGACCGGGGAGCTGTTTTTT. It encodes CSVRETGELFF.

V and J are TRBV9 and TRBJ2-3; TRBD2 matches at 11 bases. V lost 4 bases, J lost 2 bases, and 12 bases stayed unmatched. This CDR3 comprises 18 residues. Germline V CDR1 and CDR2: SGDLS, YYNGEE. CDR3 sequence: CASSPQTTSGEYTDTQYF. In DNA, the CDR3 is TGTGCCAGCAGCCCCCAAACGACTAGCGGGGAATACACAGATACGCAGTATTTT. Complete variable domain (other parts from reference TRBV9 and TRBJ2-3): DSGVTQTPKHLITATGQRVTLRCSPRSGDLSVYWYQQSLDQGLQFLIQYYNGEERAKGNILERFSAQQFPDLHSELNLSSLELGDSALYFCASSPQTTSGEYTDTQYFGPGTRLTVL.

V usage is TRBV6-2 or TRBV6-3 and J usage is TRBJ2-1; 9 nucleotides match TRBD1. Germline CDR1 MNHEY, CDR2 SVGEGT. The CDR3 contains 19 residues. V shed 4 bases, J shed 1 base, and the junction held 14 bases outside the gene matches. Here the CDR3 reads CASSLGTGSPSRSYNEQFF. CDR3 nucleotide sequence: TGTGCCAGCAGTTTGGGGACAGGGTCTCCGTCTAGATCCTACAATGAGCAGTTCTTC.

This clonotype has only a few counts. The chain joins TRBV25-1 to TRBJ1-4, with D uncertain. Trimming took off 4 bases at V and 6 bases at J, with 12 bases between the two ends. From germline, CDR1 is MGHDK and CDR2 SYGVNS. CDR3 length: 14 residues. The CDR3 DNA reads TGTGCCAGCAGTGCTTTATCGGATGATGAAAAACTGTTTTTT. It codes for CASSALSDDEKLFF.

This clonotype was seen only a few times. This chain links TRBV6-5 with TRBJ2-7; 7 bases map to TRBD1. The germline CDR1 and CDR2 sequences are MNHEY and SVGAGI. V shed 5 bases, J shed 3 bases, and the junction held 7 bases outside the gene matches. The CDR3 contains 14 residues. DNA for the CDR3: TGTGCCAGCAGTCCTGGGGCAGGGGGCTACGAGCAGTACGTC. Amino acid sequence: CASSPGAGGYEQYV.

The rearrangement joins TRBV20-1 to TRBJ2-4; 8 bases line up with TRBD1. Trimming cost V 5 bases and J 0 bases; bases outside gene matches: 9. Germline V gene data show CDR1 as DFQATT and CDR2 as SNEGSKA (reference sequence). CDR3 length: 16 amino acids. The CDR3, as DNA: TGCAGTGCTCATCTTGGACAGGGAGTAGCCAAAAACATTCAGTACTTC. Encoded protein: CSAHLGQGVAKNIQYF.

V and J are TRBV6-6 and TRBJ1-2; no reliable D call. Germline V lookup: CDR1 MNHNY, CDR2 SVGAGI (reference sequence). V dropped 2 bases and J dropped 5 bases, with 9 bases sitting between them. The CDR3 runs 13 residues. Here the CDR3 reads CASSYGLSYGYTF. DNA of the CDR3: TGTGCCAGCAGTTACGGTCTGTCTTATGGCTACACCTTC.

Ten or more counts support this clonotype. The rearrangement links TRBV6-2 or TRBV6-3 to TRBJ2-7; D is unclear. The CDR3 sequence is 12 residues long. Germline V gives CDR1 MNHEY, CDR2 SVGEGT. V shed 6 bases and J shed 4 bases, with 10 bases lying between them. The CDR3 DNA sequence: TGTGCCAGCAGCAGAGCGAGTTACGAGCAGTACGTC. It yields the protein CASSRASYEQYV.

This clonotype has a handful of counts. The V gene is TRBV18, the J gene TRBJ1-5; D unclear. The CDR3 is made up of 15 amino acids. Germline CDR1 and CDR2: KGHSH and LQKENI. V lost 3 bases, J lost 5 bases, and 14 bases lay in between. DNA for the CDR3: TGTGCCAGCTCACCGGCTATAGGAGATGATCAGCCCCAGCATTTT. This gives the protein CASSPAIGDDQPQHF.

At least ten counts were recorded for this clonotype. This chain connects TRBV10-2 to TRBJ1-6; D remains ambiguous. The CDR3 has 15 amino acids. The V gene lost 4 bases and the J gene lost 5 bases, with 12 bases spanning the gap. The germline V gene encodes CDR1 WSHSY and CDR2 SAAADI. CDR3 bases: TGCGCCAGCAGTGTTCTTGCACCCAATAATTCACCCCTCCACTTT. Encoded protein: CASSVLAPNNSPLHF.

The J gene is TRBJ2-3, the V gene TRBV6-5; D gene ambiguous. V was trimmed by 6 bases and J by 4 bases, leaving 20 bases between them. The CDR3 has 16 amino acids. Per the germline V gene, CDR1 is MNHEY and CDR2 is SVGAGI. The CDR3 coding sequence is TGTGCCAGCAGCCACAAGGGTGGATCGTTCCCAGATACGCAGTATTTT. Protein sequence: CASSHKGGSFPDTQYF.

V is TRBV18 and J is TRBJ2-6; D possibly corresponds to TRBD2 (5 bases). Germline V gene data show CDR1 as KGHSH and CDR2 as LQKENI. V gave up 3 bases and J gave up 0 bases, with 12 bases separating them. The CDR3 is 17 residues long. CDR3 nucleotide sequence: TGTGCCAGCTCACCGAGGGCAGCGACCTCTGGGGCCAACGTCCTGACTTTC. Its protein is CASSPRAATSGANVLTF.

The V call is TRBV7-9, the J call TRBJ1-5, with 11 bases matching TRBD1. CDR3 length: 13 amino acids. With 5 bases clipped from V and 10 bases from J, the junction kept 4 bases outside the gene matches. In germline, CDR1 is SEHNR, CDR2 FQNEAQ (reference sequence). DNA for the CDR3: TGTGCCAGCAGCGGACAGGGGGCGAACCCCCAGCATTTT. It yields the protein CASSGQGANPQHF.

This clonotype came up a few times. The V gene is TRBV4-3, the J gene TRBJ2-2, with TRBD2 matching 10 bases. The CDR3 is made up of 16 amino acids. With 5 bases clipped from V and 2 bases from J, the junction kept 5 bases outside the gene matches. From germline, CDR1 is LGHNA and CDR2 YSLEER. The CDR3 nucleotides read TGCGCCAGCAGCTTCGGGACTAGCGTAAACACCGGGGAGCTGTTTTTT. This gives the protein CASSFGTSVNTGELFF.